This T cell receptor (beta chain) was documented in a study of spatial heterogeneity in lung cancer. TCRdb ran MiXCR on the 5' RACE reads and lists one entry per CDR3 protein. Of about 12,000 distinct CDR3 sequences in the sample, about 5% are singletons; the top ten hold about 34%. The time point: sample taken at primary tumor resection. Study outcomes and limitations: For expanded intratumoral alpha and beta TCRs, counts tracked tumor mutation counts.

This clonotype was detected ten times or more. Antigen: not known. This clonotype originated in a male donor with early-stage non-small cell lung cancer. The sequencing used lung tumor tissue, collected at surgery.

CDR3 sequence reads: CASSSGQGNEAFF. As DNA, the CDR3 is TGTGCCAGCAGCTCCGGACAGGGCAATGAAGCTTTCTTT. The V gene is TRBV7-2, the J gene TRBJ1-1; 8 nucleotides line up with TRBD1. The CDR3 has 13 amino acids. From germline, CDR1 is SGHTA and CDR2 FQGNSA. V dropped 4 bases and J dropped 7; count of bases not matched to a gene: 5.